This T cell receptor beta chain was recorded in a study of shared clonotypes between healthy human individuals. Study context: The study used three CD4 naive, three CD4 memory, two CD8 naive and one CD8 memory plate per donor. Study-level findings and limits: All-four-donor shared clonotypes had higher generation probabilities than non-shared clonotypes did.

CDR1 is SNHLY, CDR2 FYNNEI, per germline. This CDR3 contains 14 residues. V was pared by 3 bases and J by 4 bases, with 9 bases between. Investigators spread the genomic DNA of each subset evenly over several immunoSEQ plates. Sequencing was performed with immunoSEQ multiplex PCR; in TCRdb, only in-frame clones are kept and a portion is missing. The sample includes fewer than 2.5 million clones, 90% to 95% seen only once; the top ten take roughly 0.36%. A word on this clone: The target antigen is unknown.

The clonotype originates from a man younger than 35 in good health. Some clones in this sample may be carry-over from other donors' samples. This sequence joins TRBV2 and TRBJ1-4, with D unclear. Sequencing input: naive CD4+ T cells from PBMCs. Stated subset: CD45RA+ positively selected. The DNA of the CDR3 is TGTGCCAGCAGTGATAGGACCTATAATGAAAAACTGTTTTTT. This translates into CASSDRTYNEKLFF. The full variable domain, with the rest looked up from reference TRBV2 and TRBJ1-4, is EPEVTQTPSHQVTQMGQEVILRCVPISNHLYFYWYRQILGQKVEFLVSFYNNEISEKSEIFDDQFSVERPDGSNFTLKIRSTKLEDSAMYFCASSDRTYNEKLFFGSGTQLSVL.